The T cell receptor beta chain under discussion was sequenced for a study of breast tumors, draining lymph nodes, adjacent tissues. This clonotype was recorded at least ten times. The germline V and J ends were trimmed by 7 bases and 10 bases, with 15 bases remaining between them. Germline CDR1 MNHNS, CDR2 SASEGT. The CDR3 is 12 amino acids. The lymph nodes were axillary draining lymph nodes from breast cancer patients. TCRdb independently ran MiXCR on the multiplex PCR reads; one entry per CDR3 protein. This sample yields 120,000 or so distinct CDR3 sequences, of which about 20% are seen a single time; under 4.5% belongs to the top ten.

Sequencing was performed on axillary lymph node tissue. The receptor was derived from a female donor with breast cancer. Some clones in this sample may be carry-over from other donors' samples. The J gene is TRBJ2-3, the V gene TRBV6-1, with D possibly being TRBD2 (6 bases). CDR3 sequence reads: CASIMTSGSQYF. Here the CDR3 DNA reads TGTGCCAGCATTATGACTAGTGGGTCGCAGTATTTT.